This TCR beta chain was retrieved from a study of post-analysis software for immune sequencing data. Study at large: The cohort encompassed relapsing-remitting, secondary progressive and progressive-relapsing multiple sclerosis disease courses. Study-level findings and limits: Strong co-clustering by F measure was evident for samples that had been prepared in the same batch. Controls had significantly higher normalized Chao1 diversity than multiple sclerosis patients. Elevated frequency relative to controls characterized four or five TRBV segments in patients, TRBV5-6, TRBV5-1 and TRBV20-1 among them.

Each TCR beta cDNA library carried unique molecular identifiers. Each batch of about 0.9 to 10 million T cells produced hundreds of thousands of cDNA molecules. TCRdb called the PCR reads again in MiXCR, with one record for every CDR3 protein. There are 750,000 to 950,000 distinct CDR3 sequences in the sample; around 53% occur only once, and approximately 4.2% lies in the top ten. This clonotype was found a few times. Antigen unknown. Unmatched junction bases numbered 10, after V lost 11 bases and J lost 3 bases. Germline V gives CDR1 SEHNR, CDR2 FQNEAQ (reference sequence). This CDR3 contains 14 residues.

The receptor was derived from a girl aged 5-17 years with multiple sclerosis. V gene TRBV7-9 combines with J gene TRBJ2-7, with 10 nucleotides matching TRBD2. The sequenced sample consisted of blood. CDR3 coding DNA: TGTGCCTGCGTAGGATTAGCGGGAGGCTACGAGCAGTACTTC. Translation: CACVGLAGGYEQYF.